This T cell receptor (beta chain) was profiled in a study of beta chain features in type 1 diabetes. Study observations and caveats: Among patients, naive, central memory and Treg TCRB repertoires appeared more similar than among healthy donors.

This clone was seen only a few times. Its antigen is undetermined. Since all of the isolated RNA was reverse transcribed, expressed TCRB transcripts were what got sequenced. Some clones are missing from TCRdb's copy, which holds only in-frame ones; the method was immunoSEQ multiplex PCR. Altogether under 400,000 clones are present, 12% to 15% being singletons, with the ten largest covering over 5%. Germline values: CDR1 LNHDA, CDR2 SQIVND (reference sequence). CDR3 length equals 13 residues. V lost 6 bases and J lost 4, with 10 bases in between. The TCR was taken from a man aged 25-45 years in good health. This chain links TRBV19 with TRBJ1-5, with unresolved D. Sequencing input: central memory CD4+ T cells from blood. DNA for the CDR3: TGTGCCAGTAGACCTGACCTAAATCAGCCCCAGCATTTT. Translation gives CASRPDLNQPQHF.